The 30 T cell receptor beta chains in this list originate from one sample, sequenced in a study of blood T cells in healthy people across ages. A second about 6 to 12 cycle PCR used barcoded and J-beta primers. Using its own MiXCR run on the 5' RACE reads, TCRdb lists one record per CDR3 protein. The sample includes around 1,900,000 distinct CDR3 sequences, roughly two fifths seen only once; the top ten take under 30%. The sample comprised blood. Receptors originate from a human donor in good health.

This rearrangement joins TRBV27 to TRBJ2-7, with D tentatively TRBD1 or TRBD2 (5 bases each). This CDR3 has 12 residues. Germline CDR1 reads MNHEY; CDR2 reads SMNVEV (reference sequence). V was pared by 8 bases and J by 5 bases, with 13 bases between. The CDR3 sequence: CASGTGFDEQYF. The CDR3 DNA reads as TGTGCCAGCGGGACCGGGTTTGACGAGCAGTACTTC.

This clonotype has a handful of counts. The chain carries TRBV20-1 and TRBJ1-1; the match to TRBD1 covers 8 bases. V shed 6 bases, J shed 0 bases, and the junction held 12 bases outside the gene matches. The CDR3 has 16 residues. Germline CDR1 and CDR2: DFQATT and SNEGSKA (reference sequence). The CDR3 region is CSATDRVPPMNTEAFF. The CDR3 DNA is TGCAGTGCCACGGACAGGGTACCCCCTATGAACACTGAAGCTTTCTTT.

The J gene is TRBJ2-5, the V gene TRBV7-2; D is unresolved. V was clipped by 4 bases and J by 11 bases, with 23 bases between them. There are 15 residues in the CDR3. Germline V gene sequence: CDR1 SGHTA, CDR2 FQGNSA. CDR3 loop: CASSYFGSYTYGQYF. The CDR3 nucleotides are TGTGCCAGCAGCTATTTTGGAAGTTATACCTACGGGCAGTACTTC.

Many counts were recorded for this clonotype. At one end, the junction sequence differs from germline, possibly due to a read error. The rearrangement links TRBV12-3 or TRBV12-4 to TRBJ2-1; D is possibly TRBD2 (6 bases). The CDR3 runs 15 residues. The CDR3 DNA follows: TGTGCCAGCAGCTTAGGCGGGGCAATCTACAATGAGCAGTTCTTC. It translates to CASSLGGAIYNEQFF.

This chain links TRBV12-5 with TRBJ2-1, with D tentatively TRBD1 or TRBD2 (5 bases each). V dropped 5 bases and J dropped 5 bases, with 16 bases sitting between them. This CDR3 has 15 residues. The V gene's germline CDR1 is LGHNT and CDR2 FRNRAP. DNA of the CDR3: TGTGCTAGTGGTCCCGGGATAGAGGGGAACAATGAGCAGTTCTTC. Amino acid sequence: CASGPGIEGNNEQFF.

CDR3 nucleotides: TGTGCCAGCAGCTTACTAAGACAGTTGAACACTGAAGCTTTCTTT. Translation: CASSLLRQLNTEAFF. This chain uses TRBV7-8 with TRBJ1-1, with D maybe TRBD1 (5 bases). The V end lost 2 bases, the J end lost 0 bases, and 10 bases lay between the germline ends. From germline, CDR1 is SGHVS and CDR2 FQNEAQ. This CDR3 is 15 amino acids long.

The J gene is TRBJ2-5, the V gene TRBV12-3 or TRBV12-4; TRBD1 might be the D (6 bases). V lost 1 base to trimming and J lost 4 bases, with 16 bases between them. The CDR3 contains 16 residues. Here the CDR3 reads CASSLVGHPELETQYF. The CDR3 coding sequence is TGTGCCAGCAGTTTAGTGGGACACCCAGAGTTAGAGACCCAGTACTTC.

The chain joins TRBV28 to TRBJ2-1; the match to TRBD1 covers 10 bases. CDR3 length equals 16 residues. Germline V gene data show CDR1 as MDHEN and CDR2 as SYDVKM. With V trimmed by 1 base and J by 7 bases, 7 bases remained unmatched. Written as DNA, the CDR3 is TGTGCCAGCAGTTTATCGGCGGGACAGGGGATTAATGAGCAGTTCTTC. The encoded protein is CASSLSAGQGINEQFF.

V is TRBV15 and J is TRBJ2-4; a weak D match, TRBD2 (5 bases). The V end was cut by 5 bases, the J end by 0 bases, with 8 bases between. Germline lookup yields CDR1 LNHNV and CDR2 YYDKDF (reference sequence). The CDR3 is 14 residues long. As DNA, the CDR3 is TGTGCCACCAGCCCAGGACTAGCCAAAAACATTCAGTACTTC. This sequence encodes CATSPGLAKNIQYF. Looking up the rest from reference TRBV15 and TRBJ2-4 gives the full variable domain: DAMVIQNPRYQVTQFGKPVTLSCSQTLNHNVMYWYQQKSSQAPKLLFHYYDKDFNNEADTPDNFQSRRPNTSFCFLDIRSPGLGDTAMYLCATSPGLAKNIQYFGAGTRLSVL.

This clonotype was observed a few times. The chain recombines TRBV12-3 or TRBV12-4 with TRBJ2-4; 10 positions match TRBD1. The junction had 11 bases not matched to a gene; V was cut back by 5 bases and J by 13 bases. The CDR3 spans 14 residues. CDR3 sequence reads: CASSLTGQGSEQYF. In DNA, the CDR3 is TGTGCCAGCAGTCTTACGGGACAGGGGTCTGAGCAGTACTTC.

This clonotype is a singleton in its sample. An end of the junction differs from the germline gene, which may be a read error. The chain has TRBV12-3 or TRBV12-4 and TRBJ1-4; 9 nucleotides line up with TRBD1. The CDR3 has 15 amino acids. Here the CDR3 DNA reads TGTGCCAGCAGCCCCACCGGGACAGGGAATGAAGAACTGTTTTTT. Translated, it gives CASSPTGTGNEELFF.

This clonotype was found a few times. This chain joins TRBV4-3 and TRBJ1-4, with TRBD1 as a possible D gene (5 bases). V lost 0 bases and J lost 7, with 15 bases in between. Germline CDR1 and CDR2: LGHNA and YSLEER. The CDR3 has 16 amino acids. The CDR3 DNA reads TGCGCCAGCAGCCAAGAGATCCTAGGGGAGGGTGAAAAACTGTTTTTT. The encoded protein is CASSQEILGEGEKLFF.

This clonotype showed up many times. J is TRBJ2-1 and V is TRBV20-1; 11 bases are shared with TRBD2. The V and J ends lost 4 bases and 7 bases, in that order; junction bases with no gene match: 12. There are 16 residues in the CDR3. The germline gives CDR1 DFQATT, CDR2 SNEGSKA (reference sequence). The CDR3 coding sequence is TGCAGTGCTAATGGTCCGGTCCTAGCGGGGGGAAATGAGCAGTTCTTC. This translates into CSANGPVLAGGNEQFF.

V gene TRBV11-3 combines with J gene TRBJ2-3; D unresolved. Germline CDR1 reads SGHNT; CDR2 reads YENEEA. The CDR3 covers 14 residues. V lost 4 bases and J lost 0, with 8 bases in between. CDR3: CASSSIASTDTQYF. The CDR3 region has the DNA TGTGCCAGCAGCTCCATTGCTAGCACAGATACGCAGTATTTT.

In this sample, this clonotype turned up a few times. The chain uses TRBV19 and TRBJ1-2; 7 nucleotides match TRBD1. V shed 3 bases, J shed 3 bases, and the junction held 7 bases outside the gene matches. Germline lookup yields CDR1 LNHDA and CDR2 SQIVND (reference sequence). The CDR3 has 15 residues. CDR3 amino acids: CASSIPDRLDYGYTF. The CDR3 DNA reads TGTGCCAGTAGTATCCCGGACAGGTTGGACTATGGCTACACCTTC. The entire variable domain, with the rest obtained from reference TRBV19 and TRBJ1-2, is as follows: DGGITQSPKYLFRKEGQNVTLSCEQNLNHDAMYWYRQDPGQGLRLIYYSQIVNDFQKGDIAEGYSVSREKKESFPLTVTSAQKNPTAFYLCASSIPDRLDYGYTFGSGTRLTVV.

This chain joins TRBV6-2 or TRBV6-3 and TRBJ1-2; the D is unclear. Trimming removed 8 bases at V and 2 bases at J, with 9 bases between. From germline, CDR1 is MNHEY and CDR2 SVGEGT. This CDR3 spans 12 amino acids. The CDR3 sequence is CASAGENYGYTF. Written as DNA, the CDR3 is TGTGCCAGCGCAGGAGAAAACTATGGCTACACCTTC.

The chain combines TRBV5-1 with TRBJ1-2, with 8 bases that match TRBD1. The ends lost 5 bases at V and 0 bases at J; junction bases unmatched: 9. Germline assignment: CDR1 SGHRS and CDR2 YFSETQ. CDR3 length: 16 residues. In DNA form, the CDR3 reads TGCGCCAGCAGTGCCACAGGGGGTTTTGCTAACTATGGCTACACCTTC. Protein product: CASSATGGFANYGYTF.

The rearrangement links TRBV9 to TRBJ2-1, with D possibly being TRBD1 or TRBD2 (5 bases each). The CDR3 is 15 residues long. Trimming cost V 3 bases and J 6 bases, with 16 bases left between them. Germline CDR1 is SGDLS and CDR2 is YYNGEE. The DNA of the CDR3 is TGTGCCAGCAGCGCCGGGGCTAGCCGGGGCAATGAGCAGTTCTTC. It translates to CASSAGASRGNEQFF.

The rearrangement joins TRBV6-5 to TRBJ2-5; 8 nucleotides match TRBD2. CDR3 length: 16 residues. CDR1 and CDR2 from the germline V gene are MNHEY and SVGAGI. V shed 6 bases, J shed 2 bases, and the junction held 11 bases outside the gene matches. The CDR3: CASSRLAGGFQETQYF. CDR3 nucleotides: TGTGCCAGCAGCCGCCTCGCGGGGGGCTTTCAAGAGACCCAGTACTTC.

The V and J genes are TRBV3-1 and TRBJ2-5; 8 bases fit TRBD2. The germline gives CDR1 LGHDT, CDR2 YNNKEL (reference sequence). This CDR3 is 17 amino acids long. J was trimmed by 7 bases and V by 4 bases; bases with no gene match: 17. The CDR3 nucleotides are TGTGCCAGCAGCCCCGGCGCGACTAGCGTGACTTTGCGGACCCAGTACTTC. This codes for CASSPGATSVTLRTQYF.

This sequence joins TRBV7-6 and TRBJ2-1; no definite D call. This CDR3 has 14 amino acids. Germline CDR1 and CDR2: SGHVS and FNYEAQ. V dropped 5 bases and J dropped 5 bases, with 13 bases sitting between them. The CDR3 loop is CASSVDGSHNEQFF. CDR3 nucleotides: TGTGCCAGCAGCGTGGACGGATCGCACAATGAGCAGTTCTTC.

This clonotype was found once. As DNA, the CDR3 is TGCGCCAGCAGCTTGGGGGTTGGGCAAGCAAAGGGTACGCAGTATTTT. Amino acids: CASSLGVGQAKGTQYF. The chain has TRBV5-1 and TRBJ2-3; D gene unclear. The CDR3 spans 16 residues. Between the trimmed V and J ends, which lost 0 bases and 8 bases, there was a span of 19 bases. Germline V CDR1 and CDR2: SGHRS, YFSETQ.

V usage is TRBV13 and J usage is TRBJ2-3; TRBD1 is a possible D gene (6 bases). V was cut by 5 bases and J by 6 bases, with 12 bases left in between. There are 13 residues in the CDR3. Germline loops: CDR1 PRHDT, CDR2 FYEKMQ (reference sequence). The CDR3 reads CASSQGSVDTQYF. CDR3 nucleotide sequence: TGTGCCAGCAGCCAGGGGTCGGTTGATACGCAGTATTTT.

This rearrangement joins TRBV21-1 to TRBJ2-3; TRBD1 is the table's D call, not checked against the DNA. TRBV21-1 is recorded as a pseudogene. The CDR3 covers 16 residues. The CDR3 protein is CASSKPRREGADTQYF. DNA for the CDR3: TGTGCCAGCAGCAAACCGCGCAGGGAAGGAGCAGATACGCAGTATTTT.

This clonotype has more than one count but fewer than ten. The chain recombines TRBV20-1 with TRBJ1-4; maybe TRBD1 (5 bases). Per the germline V gene, CDR1 is DFQATT and CDR2 is SNEGSKA (reference sequence). The V gene lost 1 base and the J gene lost 4 bases, with 16 bases spanning the gap. CDR3 size: 16 residues. CDR3 bases: TGCAGTGCTAGAGTGGGGCGGGCAGGCTTTAATGAAAAACTGTTTTTT. Its translation: CSARVGRAGFNEKLFF.

This clonotype was detected only a few times. The chain links TRBV4-2 to TRBJ2-1, with 7 bases that match TRBD1. Per the germline V gene, CDR1 is LGHNA and CDR2 is YNFKEQ. The CDR3 runs to 15 residues. Trimming removed 5 bases from V and 1 base from J; junction bases left unmatched: 5. The CDR3 sequence is CASSKPGGSYNEQFF. The CDR3 DNA reads as TGTGCCAGCAGCAAACCAGGGGGATCCTACAATGAGCAGTTCTTC.

This clonotype has only a few counts. This chain uses TRBV6-5 with TRBJ2-3, with 9 bases matching TRBD2. The V segment lost 4 bases and the J segment 9 bases; nucleotides outside the gene matches: 11. The germline gives CDR1 MNHEY, CDR2 SVGAGI. The CDR3 is 15 amino acids. The CDR3 DNA reads TGTGCCAGCAGTTTCACTAGCGGGCGGATGGGGACGCAGTATTTT. It specifies CASSFTSGRMGTQYF.

V and J are TRBV4-1 and TRBJ2-7, with 7 bases aligning to TRBD2. Germline V gives CDR1 MGHRA, CDR2 YSYEKL. This CDR3 spans 16 amino acids. J lost 2 bases, V lost 2 bases, and 9 bases had no gene match. In DNA, the CDR3 is TGCGCCAGCAGCCAACCATCAGGCGGGGGTGCCTACGAGCAGTACTTC. Protein: CASSQPSGGGAYEQYF.

About this clonotype: One end of the junction is discordant with germline, which a read error may explain. This chain links TRBV12-3 or TRBV12-4 with TRBJ2-2, with D maybe TRBD2 (7 bases). The CDR3 contains 15 residues. CDR3 residues: CTSRSGTGGPGELFF. CDR3 DNA sequence: TGTACCAGTCGGTCCGGGACGGGGGGCCCCGGGGAGCTGTTTTTT.

This chain uses TRBV12-3 or TRBV12-4 with TRBJ2-7, with 9 bases matching TRBD2. Gene TRBJ2-5 matches the end of the DNA better, so the J call may be wrong. The length of the CDR3 is 15 residues. The CDR3 sequence is CASTAGTSSLETQYF. The DNA of the CDR3 is TGTGCCAGCACGGCCGGGACTAGCTCTTTGGAGACCCAGTACTTC.